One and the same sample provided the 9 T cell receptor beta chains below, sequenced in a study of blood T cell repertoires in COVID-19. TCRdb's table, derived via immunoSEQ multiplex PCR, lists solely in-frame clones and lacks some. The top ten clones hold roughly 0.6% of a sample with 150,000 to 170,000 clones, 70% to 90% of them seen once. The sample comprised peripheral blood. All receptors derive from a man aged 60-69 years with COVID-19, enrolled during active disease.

CDR3 residues: CASSLGRYEQFF. CDR3 nucleotides: TGTGCCAGTAGTTTAGGGAGGTATGAGCAGTTCTTC. This sequence joins TRBV19 and TRBJ2-1, with D perhaps matching TRBD2 (6 bases). The CDR3 has 12 residues. Trimming took off 5 bases at V and 8 bases at J, with 10 bases between the two ends. Germline CDR1 LNHDA, CDR2 SQIVND (reference sequence).

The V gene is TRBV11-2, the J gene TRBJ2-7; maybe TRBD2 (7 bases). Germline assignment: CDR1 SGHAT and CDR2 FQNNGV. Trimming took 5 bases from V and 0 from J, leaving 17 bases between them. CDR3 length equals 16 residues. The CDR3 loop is CASSPQGLTFSYEQYF. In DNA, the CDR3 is TGTGCCAGCAGCCCACAGGGACTAACGTTCTCCTACGAGCAGTACTTC. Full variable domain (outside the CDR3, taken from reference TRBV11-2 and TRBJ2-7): EAGVAQSPRYKIIEKRQSVAFWCNPISGHATLYWYQQILGQGPKLLIQFQNNGVVDDSQLPKDRFSAERLKGVDSTLKIQPAKLEDSAVYLCASSPQGLTFSYEQYFGPGTRLTVT.

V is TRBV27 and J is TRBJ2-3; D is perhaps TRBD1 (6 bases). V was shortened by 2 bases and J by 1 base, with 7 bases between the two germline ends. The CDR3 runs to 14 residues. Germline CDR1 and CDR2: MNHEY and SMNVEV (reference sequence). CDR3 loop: CASSLKGGTDTQYF. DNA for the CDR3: TGTGCCAGCAGTTTAAAGGGGGGCACAGATACGCAGTATTTT.

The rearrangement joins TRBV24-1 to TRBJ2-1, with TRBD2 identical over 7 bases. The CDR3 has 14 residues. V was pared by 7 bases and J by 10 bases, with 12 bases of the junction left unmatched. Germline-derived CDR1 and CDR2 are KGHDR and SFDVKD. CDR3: CATSFASGRTEQFF. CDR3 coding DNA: TGTGCCACCAGCTTCGCTAGCGGACGCACGGAGCAGTTCTTC.

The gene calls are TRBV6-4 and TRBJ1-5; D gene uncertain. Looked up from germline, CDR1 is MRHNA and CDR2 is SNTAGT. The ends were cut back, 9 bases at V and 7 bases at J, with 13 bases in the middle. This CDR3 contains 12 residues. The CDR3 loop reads CARAYGGQPQHF. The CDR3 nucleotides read TGTGCCAGGGCCTATGGAGGGCAGCCCCAGCATTTT.

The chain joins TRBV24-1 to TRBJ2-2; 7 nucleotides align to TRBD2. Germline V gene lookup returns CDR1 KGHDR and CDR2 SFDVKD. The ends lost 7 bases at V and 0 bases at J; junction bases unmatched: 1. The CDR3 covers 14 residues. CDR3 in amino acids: CATRGGANTGELFF. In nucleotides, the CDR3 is TGTGCCACCAGGGGGGGGGCGAACACCGGGGAGCTGTTTTTT.

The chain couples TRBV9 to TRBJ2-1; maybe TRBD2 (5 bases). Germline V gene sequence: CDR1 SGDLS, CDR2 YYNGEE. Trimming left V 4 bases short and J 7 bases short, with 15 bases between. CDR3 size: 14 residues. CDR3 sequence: CASSPRTPSNEQFF. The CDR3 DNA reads TGTGCCAGCAGCCCGCGGACTCCCTCGAATGAGCAGTTCTTC.

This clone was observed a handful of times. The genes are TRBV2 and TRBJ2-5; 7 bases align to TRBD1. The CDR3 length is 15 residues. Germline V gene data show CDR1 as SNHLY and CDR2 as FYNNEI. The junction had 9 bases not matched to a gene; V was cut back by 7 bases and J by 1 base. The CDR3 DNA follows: TGTGCCAGCAATCGCGGACAGGTACTCCAAGAGACCCAGTACTTC. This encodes CASNRGQVLQETQYF.

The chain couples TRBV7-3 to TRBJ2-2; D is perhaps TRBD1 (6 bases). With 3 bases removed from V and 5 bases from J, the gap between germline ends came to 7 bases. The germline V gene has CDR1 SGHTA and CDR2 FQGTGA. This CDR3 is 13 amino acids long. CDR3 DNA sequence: TGTGCCAGCAGCTTGCAGGGGACCGGGGAGCTGTTTTTT. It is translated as CASSLQGTGELFF.